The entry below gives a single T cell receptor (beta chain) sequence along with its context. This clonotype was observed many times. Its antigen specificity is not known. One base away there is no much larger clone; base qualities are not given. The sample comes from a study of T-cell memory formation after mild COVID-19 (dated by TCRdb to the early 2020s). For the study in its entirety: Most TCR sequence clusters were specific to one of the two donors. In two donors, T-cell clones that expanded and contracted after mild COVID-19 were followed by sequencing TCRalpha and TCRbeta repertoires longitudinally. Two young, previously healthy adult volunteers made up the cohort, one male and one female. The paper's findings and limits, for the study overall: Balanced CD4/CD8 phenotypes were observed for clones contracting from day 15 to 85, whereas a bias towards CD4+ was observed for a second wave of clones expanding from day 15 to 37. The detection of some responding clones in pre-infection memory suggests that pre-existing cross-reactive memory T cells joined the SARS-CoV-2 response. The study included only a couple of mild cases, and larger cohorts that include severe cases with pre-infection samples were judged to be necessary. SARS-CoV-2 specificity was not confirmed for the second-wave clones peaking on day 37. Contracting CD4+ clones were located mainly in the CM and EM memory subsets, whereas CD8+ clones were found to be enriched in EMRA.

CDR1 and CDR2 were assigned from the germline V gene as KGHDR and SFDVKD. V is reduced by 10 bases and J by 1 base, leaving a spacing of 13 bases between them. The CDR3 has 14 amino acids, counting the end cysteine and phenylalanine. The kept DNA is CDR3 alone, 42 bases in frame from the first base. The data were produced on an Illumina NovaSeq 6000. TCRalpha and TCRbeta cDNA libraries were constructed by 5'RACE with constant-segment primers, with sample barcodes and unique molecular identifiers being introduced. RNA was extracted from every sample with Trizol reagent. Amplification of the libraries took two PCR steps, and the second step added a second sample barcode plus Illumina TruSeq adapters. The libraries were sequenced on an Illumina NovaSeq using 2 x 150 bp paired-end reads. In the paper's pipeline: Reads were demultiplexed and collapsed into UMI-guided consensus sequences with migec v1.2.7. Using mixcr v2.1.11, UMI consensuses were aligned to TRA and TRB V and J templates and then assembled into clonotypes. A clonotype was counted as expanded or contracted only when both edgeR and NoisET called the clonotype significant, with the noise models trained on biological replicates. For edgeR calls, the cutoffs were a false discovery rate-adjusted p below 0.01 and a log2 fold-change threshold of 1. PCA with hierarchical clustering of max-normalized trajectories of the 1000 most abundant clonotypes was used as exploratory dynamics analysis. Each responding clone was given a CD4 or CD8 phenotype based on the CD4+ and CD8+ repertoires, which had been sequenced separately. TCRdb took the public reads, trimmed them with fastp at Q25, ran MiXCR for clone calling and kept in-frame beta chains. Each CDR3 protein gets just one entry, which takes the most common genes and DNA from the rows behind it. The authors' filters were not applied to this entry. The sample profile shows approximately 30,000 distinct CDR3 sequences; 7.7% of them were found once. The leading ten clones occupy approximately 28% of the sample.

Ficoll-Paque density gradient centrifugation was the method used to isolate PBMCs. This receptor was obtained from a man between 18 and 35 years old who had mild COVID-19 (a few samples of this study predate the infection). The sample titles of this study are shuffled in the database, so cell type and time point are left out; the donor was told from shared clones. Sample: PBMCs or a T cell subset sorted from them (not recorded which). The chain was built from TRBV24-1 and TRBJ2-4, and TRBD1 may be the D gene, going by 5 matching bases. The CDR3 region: CATSSRAAKNIQYF. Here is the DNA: TGTGCCACTTCGAGCAGGGCCGCCAAAAACATTCAGTACTTC.